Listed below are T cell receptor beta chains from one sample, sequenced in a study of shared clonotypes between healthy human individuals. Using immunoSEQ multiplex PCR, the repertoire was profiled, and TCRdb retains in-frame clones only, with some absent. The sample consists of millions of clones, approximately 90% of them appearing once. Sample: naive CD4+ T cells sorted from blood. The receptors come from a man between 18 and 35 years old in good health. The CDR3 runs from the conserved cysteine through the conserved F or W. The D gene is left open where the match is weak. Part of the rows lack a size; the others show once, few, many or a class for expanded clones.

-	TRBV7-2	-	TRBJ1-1	CASSLSSPNTEAFF	TGTGCCAGCAGCTTATCTTCCCCAAACACTGAAGCTTTCTTT
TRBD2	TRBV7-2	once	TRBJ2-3	CASSSGLAGYTDTQYF	TGTGCCAGCAGCTCAGGACTAGCGGGCTACACAGATACGCAGTATTTT
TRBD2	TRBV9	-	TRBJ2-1	CASSEVYRGGFTQSYNEQFF	TGTGCCAGCAGCGAGGTATATCGGGGGGGCTTTACCCAGTCTTACAATGAGCAGTTCTTC
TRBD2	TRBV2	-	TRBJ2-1	CATRQGTSGYNEQFF	TGTGCCACAAGACAGGGGACTAGCGGCTACAATGAGCAGTTCTTC
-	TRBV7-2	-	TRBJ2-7	CASSLFSGVYEQYF	TGTGCCAGCAGCTTATTTTCAGGCGTCTACGAGCAGTACTTC
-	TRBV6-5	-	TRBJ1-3	CASSPLGSRNTIYF	TGTGCCAGCAGTCCGCTCGGGAGCCGAAACACCATATATTTT
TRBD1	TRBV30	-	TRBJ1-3	CAWSWDRAGNTIYF	TGTGCCTGGAGTTGGGACAGGGCTGGAAACACCATATATTTT
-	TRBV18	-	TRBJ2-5	CASSPQTQETQYF	TGTGCCAGCTCACCCCAAACACAAGAGACCCAGTACTTC
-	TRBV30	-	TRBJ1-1	CACPGAEAFF	TGTGCCTGCCCCGGGGCTGAAGCTTTCTTT
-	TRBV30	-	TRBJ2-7	CAWSPRDIPVF	TGTGCCTGGAGTCCTAGGGACATACCGGTCTTC
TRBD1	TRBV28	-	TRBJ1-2	CASSQPQGAHYYGYTF	TGTGCCAGCAGTCAACCACAGGGGGCGCATTACTATGGCTACACCTTC
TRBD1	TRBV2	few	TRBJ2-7	CASSQGQPYEQYF	TGTGCCAGCAGCCAGGGACAGCCCTACGAGCAGTACTTC
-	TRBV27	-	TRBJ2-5	CASSPPGRQETQYF	TGTGCCAGCAGTCCCCCGGGGAGGCAAGAGACCCAGTACTTC
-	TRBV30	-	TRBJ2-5	CAWHTGRETQYF	TGTGCCTGGCATACAGGCCGAGAGACCCAGTACTTC
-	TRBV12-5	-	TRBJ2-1	CASGSPGVYNEQFF	TGTGCTAGTGGTTCCCCCGGGGTATACAATGAGCAGTTCTTC